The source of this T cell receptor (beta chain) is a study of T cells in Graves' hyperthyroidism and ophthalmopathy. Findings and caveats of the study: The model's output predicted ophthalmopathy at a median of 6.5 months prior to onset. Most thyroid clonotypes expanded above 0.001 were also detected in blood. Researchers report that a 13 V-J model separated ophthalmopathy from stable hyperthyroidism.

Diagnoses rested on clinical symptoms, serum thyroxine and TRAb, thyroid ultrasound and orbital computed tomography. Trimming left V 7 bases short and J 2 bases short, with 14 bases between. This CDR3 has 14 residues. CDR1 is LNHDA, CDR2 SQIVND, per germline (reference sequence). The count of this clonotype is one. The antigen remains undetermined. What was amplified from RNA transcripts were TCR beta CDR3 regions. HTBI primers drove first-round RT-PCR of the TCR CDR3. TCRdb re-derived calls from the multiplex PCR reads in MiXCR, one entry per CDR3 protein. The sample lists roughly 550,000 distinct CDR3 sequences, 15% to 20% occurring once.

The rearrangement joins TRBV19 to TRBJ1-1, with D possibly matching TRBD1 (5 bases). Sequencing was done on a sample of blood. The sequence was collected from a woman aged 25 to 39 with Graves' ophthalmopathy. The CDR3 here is CASTPTVRNTEAFF. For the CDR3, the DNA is TGTGCCAGTACCCCGACAGTCCGAAACACTGAAGCTTTCTTT.